This T cell receptor beta chain was found in a study of T-cell reconstitution after alpha-beta-depleted transplantation in children. A library of TCRbeta sequences, prepared with unique molecular identifiers, was generated. A single record per CDR3 protein comes from TCRdb applying MiXCR to the PCR reads. The data hold 120,000 to 150,000 distinct CDR3 sequences, with 8.5% to 10% observed a single time. CDR1 and CDR2 from the germline V gene are SGHRS and YFSETQ. V shed 4 bases, J shed 1 base, and the junction held 2 bases outside the gene matches. The CDR3 covers 16 residues. This clonotype came up a few times.

The V call is TRBV5-1, the J call TRBJ2-5; 15 bases are a match to TRBD2. The TCR was taken from a female patient between 2 and 15 years old who had a stem cell transplant for congenital amegakaryocytic thrombocytopenia, so the T cells may come from the graft donor. The specimen was PBMCs, mostly from graft donor cells, collected 180 days after TCRalphabeta/CD19-depleted stem cell transplant. CDR3 loop: CASSPGLAGGQETQYF. The CDR3 DNA follows: TGCGCCAGCAGCCCGGGACTAGCGGGGGGCCAAGAGACCCAGTACTTC. The variable domain in full, completed from reference TRBV5-1 and TRBJ2-5, reads KAGVTQTPRYLIKTRGQQVTLSCSPISGHRSVSWYQQTPGQGLQFLFEYFSETQRNKGNFPGRFSGRQFSNSRSEMNVSTLELGDSALYLCASSPGLAGGQETQYFGPGTRLLVL.